Sequencing of this T cell receptor beta chain was carried out in a study of cytomegalovirus exposure and HLA in healthy donors. Study-level findings and limits: Later work associated fewer than 20,000 TCR beta sequences with HLA alleles at 0.05 false discovery rate.

Germline V gives CDR1 SGHTA, CDR2 FQGNSA. Trimming pared 0 bases from V and 6 bases from J, leaving 5 bases between. The CDR3 runs 12 residues. This clone was counted a single time. Antigen unknown. The PCR contained 60 Vbeta and 13 Jbeta primers. Measured with immunoSEQ multiplex PCR; TCRdb has only the in-frame clones, and not every one. The table records more than 85,000 clones, 83% of them present only once. The sample consisted of PBMCs. The sequence was obtained from a man aged 18 to 30 in good health and CMV-seronegative. The rearrangement uses TRBV7-2 and TRBJ1-2; D unclear. CDR3 in DNA: TGTGCCAGCAGCTTAGCGCGGCATGGCTACACCTTC. Protein: CASSLARHGYTF.